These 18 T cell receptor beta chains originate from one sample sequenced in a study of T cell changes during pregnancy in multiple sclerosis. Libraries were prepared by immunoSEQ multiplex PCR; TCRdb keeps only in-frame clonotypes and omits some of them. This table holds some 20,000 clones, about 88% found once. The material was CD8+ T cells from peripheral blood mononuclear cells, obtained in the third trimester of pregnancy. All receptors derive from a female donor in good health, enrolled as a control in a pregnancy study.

The CDR3 region is CASSSSKLSAGSYEQYF. DNA of the CDR3: TGTGCCAGCAGCTCATCGAAACTCTCCGCGGGTTCCTACGAGCAGTACTTC. V usage is TRBV7-9 and J usage is TRBJ2-7, with a tentative D call TRBD2 (5 bases). Germline CDR1 and CDR2: SEHNR and FQNEAQ (reference sequence). There are 17 residues in the CDR3. Trimming left V 4 bases short and J 1 base short, with 20 bases between.

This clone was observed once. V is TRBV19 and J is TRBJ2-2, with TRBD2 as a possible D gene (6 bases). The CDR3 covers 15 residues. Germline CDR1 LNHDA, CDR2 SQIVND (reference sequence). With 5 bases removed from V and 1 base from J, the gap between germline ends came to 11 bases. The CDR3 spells CASSLFSGNTGELFF. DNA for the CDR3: TGTGCCAGTAGTCTATTTAGCGGGAACACCGGGGAGCTGTTTTTT.

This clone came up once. DNA of the CDR3: TGCAGCGTGCGCTCGGGGGGAGGGACCTACAATGAGCAGTTCTTC. Its translation is CSVRSGGGTYNEQFF. J is TRBJ2-1 and V is TRBV29-1; 7 nucleotides line up with TRBD2. The CDR3 loop spans 15 amino acids. Germline CDR1 reads SQVTM; CDR2 reads ANQGSEA. The V segment lost 6 bases and the J segment 2 bases; nucleotides outside the gene matches: 10.

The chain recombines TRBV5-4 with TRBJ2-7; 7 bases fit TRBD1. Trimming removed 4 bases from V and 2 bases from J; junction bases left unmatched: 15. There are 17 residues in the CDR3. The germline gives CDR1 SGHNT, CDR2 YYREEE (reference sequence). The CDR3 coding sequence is TGTGCCAGCAGCCCAGACCAGGGACAGATGGCGGCCTACGAGCAGTACTTC. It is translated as CASSPDQGQMAAYEQYF.

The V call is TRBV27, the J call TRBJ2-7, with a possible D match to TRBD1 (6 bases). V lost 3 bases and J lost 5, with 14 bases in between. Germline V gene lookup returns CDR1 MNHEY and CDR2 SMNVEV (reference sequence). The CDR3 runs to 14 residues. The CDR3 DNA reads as TGTGCCAGCAGTTTTGGGCAGGGGATGCACGAGCAGTACTTC. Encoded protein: CASSFGQGMHEQYF.

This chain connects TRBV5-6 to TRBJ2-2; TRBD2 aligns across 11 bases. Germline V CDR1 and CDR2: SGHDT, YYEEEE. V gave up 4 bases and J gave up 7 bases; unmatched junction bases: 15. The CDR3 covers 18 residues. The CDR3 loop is CASSPGTSGGFGSGELFF. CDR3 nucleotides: TGTGCCAGCAGCCCTGGGACTAGCGGAGGCTTCGGAAGCGGGGAGCTGTTTTTT.

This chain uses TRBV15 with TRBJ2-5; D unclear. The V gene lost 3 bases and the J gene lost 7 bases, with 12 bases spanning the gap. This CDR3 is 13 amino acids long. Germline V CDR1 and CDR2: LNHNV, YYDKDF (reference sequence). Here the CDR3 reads CATSRLTSGTQYF. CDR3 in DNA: TGTGCCACCAGCAGGCTTACTTCGGGGACCCAGTACTTC.

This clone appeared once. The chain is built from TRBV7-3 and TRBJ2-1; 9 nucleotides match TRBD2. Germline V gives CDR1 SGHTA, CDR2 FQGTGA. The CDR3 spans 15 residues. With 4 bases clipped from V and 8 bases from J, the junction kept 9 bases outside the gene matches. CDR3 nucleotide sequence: TGTGCCAGCAGCTACGGGGCGGGGGGGCTGGATGAGCAGTTCTTC. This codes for CASSYGAGGLDEQFF. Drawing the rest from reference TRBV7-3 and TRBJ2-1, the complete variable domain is GAGVSQTPSNKVTEKGKYVELRCDPISGHTALYWYRQSLGQGPEFLIYFQGTGAADDSGLPNDRFFAVRPEGSVSTLKIQRTERGDSAVYLCASSYGAGGLDEQFFGPGTRLTVL.

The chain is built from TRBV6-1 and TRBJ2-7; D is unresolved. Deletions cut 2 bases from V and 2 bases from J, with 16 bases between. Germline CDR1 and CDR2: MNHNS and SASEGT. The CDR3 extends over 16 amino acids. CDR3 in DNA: TGTGCCAGCAGTGAACTTAGCTCCCTAGAGCCCTACGAGCAGTACTTC. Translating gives CASSELSSLEPYEQYF.

The CDR3 loop reads CATSSLESTEAFF. The CDR3 DNA follows: TGTGCCACCAGCAGTCTCGAGAGCACTGAAGCTTTCTTT. V usage is TRBV15 and J usage is TRBJ1-1; no firm D call. This CDR3 region has 13 residues. Looked up from germline, CDR1 is LNHNV and CDR2 is YYDKDF (reference sequence). Trimming stripped 3 bases from V and 4 bases from J, with 9 bases between.

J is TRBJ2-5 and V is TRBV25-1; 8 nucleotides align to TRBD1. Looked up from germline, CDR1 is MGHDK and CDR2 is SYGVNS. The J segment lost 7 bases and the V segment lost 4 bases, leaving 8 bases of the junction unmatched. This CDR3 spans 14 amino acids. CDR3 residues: CASSGDRGFGTQYF. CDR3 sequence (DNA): TGTGCCAGCAGTGGAGACAGGGGTTTTGGGACCCAGTACTTC.

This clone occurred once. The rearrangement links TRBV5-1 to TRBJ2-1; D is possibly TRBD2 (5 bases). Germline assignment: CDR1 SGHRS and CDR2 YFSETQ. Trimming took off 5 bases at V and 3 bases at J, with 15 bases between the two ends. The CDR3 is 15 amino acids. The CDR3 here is CASRYGEPLYNEQFF. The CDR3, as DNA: TGCGCCAGCAGATATGGGGAGCCCCTCTACAATGAGCAGTTCTTC.

The DNA of the CDR3 is TGCGCCAGCAGCCAAGATCGGACAGGGCTGGAAAAACTGTTTTTT. Its translation: CASSQDRTGLEKLFF. This chain connects TRBV4-1 to TRBJ1-4, with 8 positions matching TRBD1. The V segment lost 0 bases and the J segment 8 bases; nucleotides outside the gene matches: 5. This CDR3 spans 15 amino acids. Germline CDR1 and CDR2: MGHRA and YSYEKL.

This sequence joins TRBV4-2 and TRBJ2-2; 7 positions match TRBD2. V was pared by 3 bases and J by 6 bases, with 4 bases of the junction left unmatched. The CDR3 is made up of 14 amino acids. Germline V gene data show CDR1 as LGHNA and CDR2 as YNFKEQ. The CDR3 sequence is CASSQSGGAGELFF. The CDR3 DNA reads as TGTGCCAGCAGCCAGAGTGGGGGGGCCGGGGAGCTGTTTTTT.

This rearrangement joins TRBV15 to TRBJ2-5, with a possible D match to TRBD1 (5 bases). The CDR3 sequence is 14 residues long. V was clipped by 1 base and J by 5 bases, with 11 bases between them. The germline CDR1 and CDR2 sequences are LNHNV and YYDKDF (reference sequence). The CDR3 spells CATSRGAGSETQYF. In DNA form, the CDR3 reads TGTGCCACCAGCAGAGGGGCAGGGTCGGAGACCCAGTACTTC.

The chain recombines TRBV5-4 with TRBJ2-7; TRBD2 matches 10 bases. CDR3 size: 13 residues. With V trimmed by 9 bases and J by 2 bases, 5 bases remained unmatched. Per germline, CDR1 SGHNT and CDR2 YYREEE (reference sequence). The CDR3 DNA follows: TGTGCCACCCGAGCGGGGGGGCCCTACGAGCAGTACTTC. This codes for CATRAGGPYEQYF.

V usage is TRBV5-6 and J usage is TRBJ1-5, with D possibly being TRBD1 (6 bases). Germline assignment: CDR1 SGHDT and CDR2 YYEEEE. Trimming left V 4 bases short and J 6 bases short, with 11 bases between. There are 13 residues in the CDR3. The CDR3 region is CASSEQGGQPQHF. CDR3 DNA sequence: TGTGCCAGCAGCGAACAGGGCGGTCAGCCCCAGCATTTT.

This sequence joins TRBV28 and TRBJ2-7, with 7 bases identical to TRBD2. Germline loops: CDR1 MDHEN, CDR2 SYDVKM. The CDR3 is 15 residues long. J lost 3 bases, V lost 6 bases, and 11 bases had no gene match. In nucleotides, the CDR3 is TGTGCCAGCAGACGTTTCTACGGGACTAACTACGAGCAGTACTTC. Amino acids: CASRRFYGTNYEQYF.